The 10 T cell receptor beta chains listed next were all sequenced from one sample in a study of CD8 T cells in Susac syndrome. RNA was extracted with the RNeasy kit, and a quantity of roughly 0.5 to 1 ug was reverse transcribed using random hexamers. TCRdb recomputed calls from the immunoSEQ multiplex PCR reads with MiXCR, one row per CDR3 protein. The sample has a few hundred thousand distinct CDR3 sequences, more than 80% seen once. The sample consisted of CD8+ T cells from PBMCs. All receptors come from a human donor with multiple sclerosis.

This clonotype came up once. This chain connects TRBV25-1 to TRBJ2-7, with D possibly TRBD1 on 5 matching bases. CDR1 is MGHDK, CDR2 SYGVNS, per germline. The CDR3 contains 14 residues. Trimming cost V 2 bases and J 5 bases, with 13 bases left between them. CDR3 in amino acids: CASSEQGGVDEQYF. DNA of the CDR3: TGTGCCAGCAGTGAACAGGGTGGAGTCGACGAGCAGTACTTC.

This rearrangement joins TRBV27 to TRBJ2-1; D is possibly TRBD1 (6 bases). This CDR3 spans 15 amino acids. V was clipped by 5 bases and J by 0 bases, with 11 bases between them. Per germline, CDR1 MNHEY and CDR2 SMNVEV (reference sequence). The CDR3 loop reads CASSTDRHSYNEQFF. As DNA, the CDR3 is TGTGCCAGCAGTACGGACAGACACTCCTACAATGAGCAGTTCTTC.

The gene calls are TRBV27 and TRBJ2-3, with 10 bases lining up with TRBD1. There are 15 residues in the CDR3. The V gene's germline CDR1 is MNHEY and CDR2 SMNVEV (reference sequence). V trimming: 8 bases; J trimming: 7 bases; junction bases outside the gene matches: 12. CDR3 protein: CASGPPDRGVNTQYF. In nucleotides, the CDR3 is TGTGCCAGCGGGCCCCCGGACAGGGGGGTTAATACGCAGTATTTT.

This chain connects TRBV5-4 to TRBJ2-3; the D is unclear. Germline V gives CDR1 SGHNT, CDR2 YYREEE (reference sequence). This CDR3 region has 15 residues. V lost 3 bases and J lost 4, with 15 bases in between. The CDR3: CASSWSASVADTQYF. The CDR3 nucleotides read TGTGCCAGCAGCTGGTCGGCGAGCGTCGCAGATACGCAGTATTTT.

V is TRBV12-3 or TRBV12-4 and J is TRBJ1-5; D ambiguous. V lost 4 bases to trimming and J lost 3 bases, with 10 bases between them. CDR3 length: 14 residues. CDR3 nucleotides: TGTGCCAGCAGTTCCTTGGACGCCAATCAGCCCCAGCATTTT. Translating gives CASSSLDANQPQHF.

The chain carries TRBV6-4 and TRBJ2-2; D perhaps matches TRBD1 (7 bases). The germline V gene encodes CDR1 MRHNA and CDR2 SNTAGT. The CDR3 extends over 15 amino acids. With 2 bases removed from V and 6 bases from J, the gap between germline ends came to 13 bases. The CDR3 sequence is CASSDIGGTAGELFF. The DNA for the CDR3 is TGTGCCAGCAGTGACATCGGAGGGACAGCCGGGGAGCTGTTTTTT.

The rearrangement uses TRBV29-1 and TRBJ2-1; TRBD1 matches at 9 bases. The V gene's germline CDR1 is SQVTM and CDR2 ANQGSEA. V lost 6 bases to trimming and J lost 7 bases; unmatched junction nucleotides: 7. This CDR3 has 13 residues. CDR3 sequence (DNA): TGCAGCGTAACAGGGGGCTTCGGGAATGAGCAGTTCTTC. This codes for CSVTGGFGNEQFF.

J is TRBJ1-5 and V is TRBV12-3 or TRBV12-4; TRBD1 might be the D (6 bases). CDR3 size: 13 residues. V was clipped by 6 bases and J by 3 bases, with 9 bases between them. CDR3 amino acids: CASRQGNNQPQHF. CDR3 bases: TGTGCCAGCAGGCAGGGGAACAATCAGCCCCAGCATTTT.

The rearrangement joins TRBV4-1 to TRBJ2-3; 10 nucleotides match TRBD1. There are 15 residues in the CDR3. Germline CDR1 reads MGHRA; CDR2 reads YSYEKL. With 4 bases clipped from V and 6 bases from J, the junction kept 7 bases outside the gene matches. The CDR3 DNA sequence: TGCGCCAGCAGCCCCGGGACAGGGGTGTCGGATACGCAGTATTTT. Its translation: CASSPGTGVSDTQYF.

The DNA of the CDR3 is TGCGCCAGCAGCCAAGCCCCCCTAGCGTCTAGAATGGAGGGCGAGCAGTACTTC. This sequence encodes CASSQAPLASRMEGEQYF. The chain combines TRBV4-1 with TRBJ2-7; weak D call: TRBD2 (6 bases). CDR1 is MGHRA, CDR2 YSYEKL, per germline. V was shortened by 1 base and J by 6 bases, with 25 bases between the two germline ends. The CDR3 sequence is 18 residues long.